This T cell receptor (beta chain) was recorded in a study of T cell repertoires in cytomegalovirus infection. Across the whole study: The public TCR beta signatures pointed to both CMV infection and matching HLA type.

Regarding this clonotype: The antigen is undetermined.

TCRdb passed the reads through MiXCR, listing each CDR3 protein once. The sample includes about 830,000 distinct CDR3 sequences, about 33% of them seen just once. This CDR3 is built from 17 residues. V lost 6 bases and J 5 bases, leaving 25 bases between the germline ends. Germline-derived CDR1 and CDR2 are LGHDT and YNNKEL (reference sequence). V is TRBV3-1 and J is TRBJ2-5; either TRBD1 or TRBD2 may supply D (6 bases each). This receptor was obtained from a human donor in good health (CMV status not recorded). Some clones in this sample may be carry-over from other donors' samples. The material was cultured CD8+ T cells from PBMCs, obtained from culture after CMV antigen stimulation. CDR3 in amino acids: CASRPRGDTPRWETQYF. CDR3 bases: TGTGCCAGCAGGCCGAGGGGGGACACCCCTCGATGGGAGACCCAGTACTTC.